What follows are 20 T cell receptor beta chains derived from one specimen sequenced in a study of T cells in women clearing cervical HPV infection. Assay used: immunoSEQ multiplex PCR; TCRdb lists only in-frame clones, some missing. The record lists under 50,000 clones, of which the ten most abundant hold 0.98%. Sequencing input: blood buffy coat. These receptors all come from a woman between 18 and 70 years old with a cervical HPV16 infection that either progressed to CIN3+ or cleared (not recorded which).

With regard to this clone: The sequenced fragment ends 3 residues before the CDR3 boundary, so the rest is inferred from the germline J gene. V usage is TRBV19 and J usage is TRBJ2-1; TRBD2 matches at 10 bases. The germline CDR1 and CDR2 sequences are LNHDA and SQIVND (reference sequence). The CDR3 loop spans 15 amino acids. The V and J ends lost 6 bases and 8 bases, in that order; junction bases with no gene match: 10. Incomplete CDR3 DNA: TGTGCCAGTAGGCCAAGGGGACTAGCGAACGATGAG. Amino acids: CASRPRGLANDE. The complete CDR3 reads CASRPRGLANDEQFF.

A word on this clone: The CDR3 end falls 3 residues outside the read, so it is completed with the germline J gene. The chain is built from TRBV2 and TRBJ1-2; 9 nucleotides line up with TRBD1. Germline V CDR1 and CDR2: SNHLY, FYNNEI. The CDR3 has 15 amino acids. The CDR3 DNA, read in part, is TGTGCCAGCAGTTCCACAGGGGGCGGGTACAATGAC. It is translated as CASSSTGGGYND. In full, the CDR3 is CASSSTGGGYNDYTF.

In the case of this clone: The read finishes 3 residues shy of the CDR3 end, and the germline J gene is used to complete it. The chain is built from TRBV7-9 and TRBJ2-4; 7 bases match TRBD1. The CDR3 is 14 amino acids. Looked up from germline, CDR1 is SEHNR and CDR2 is FQNEAQ (reference sequence). CDR3: CASSLGQGPLGQYF. The sequenced CDR3 bases are TGTGCCAGCAGCTTAGGACAGGGACCTCTTGGT. Based on the CDR3 plus reference TRBV7-9 and TRBJ2-4, the full variable domain is DTGVSQNPRHKITKRGQNVTFRCDPISEHNRLYWYRQTLGQGPEFLTYFQNEAQLEKSRLLSDRFSAERPKGSFSTLEIQRTEQGDSAMYLCASSLGQGPLGQYFGAGTRLSVL.

The CDR3 bases that were read are TGCGCCAGCAGCTTGCAGGGACTAGGGCGGGTGGAGACC. Encoded protein: CASSLQGLGRVET. In full, the CDR3 is CASSLQGLGRVETQYF. This sequence joins TRBV5-1 and TRBJ2-5, with 8 bases lining up with TRBD2. Read data end 3 residues before the CDR3 end; the end is taken from the germline J gene. Losses at the gene ends were 1 base for V and 5 bases for J; bases not matched to a gene: 10. CDR3 length equals 16 residues. Germline lookup yields CDR1 SGHRS and CDR2 YFSETQ.

On this clone itself: The CDR3 end is not reached by the read, which stops 3 residues before it; the germline J gene fills it in. V is TRBV18 and J is TRBJ2-3; 8 bases are a match to TRBD1. Looked up from germline, CDR1 is KGHSH and CDR2 is LQKENI. CDR3 length: 16 amino acids. V lost 2 bases and J lost 0; bases outside the gene matches: 4. CDR3 DNA (partial): TGTGCCAGCTCACCAGGGACAGGAGCTAGCACAGATACG. As protein: CASSPGTGASTDT. The entire CDR3 protein reads CASSPGTGASTDTQYF.

About this clone: The missing CDR3 end, 3 residues past where the read stops, is filled in from the germline J gene. The chain links TRBV13 to TRBJ2-5; 9 bases map to TRBD2. Unmatched junction bases numbered 2, after V lost 3 bases and J lost 3 bases. Germline V gene lookup returns CDR1 PRHDT and CDR2 FYEKMQ (reference sequence). CDR3 length: 14 residues. The CDR3 region is CASSFLAGKETQYF. The part of the CDR3 DNA that was read is TGTGCCAGCAGCTTTCTAGCGGGAAAAGAGACC.

On this clone itself: Coverage ceases 3 residues before the CDR3 finishes, and the germline J gene fills in the end. The chain combines TRBV18 with TRBJ2-5; the D is unclear. CDR3 length: 12 residues. Germline V lookup: CDR1 KGHSH, CDR2 LQKENI. The germline V and J ends were trimmed by 6 bases and 0 bases, with 5 bases remaining between them. CDR3 in amino acids: CASSSYQETQYF. The CDR3 DNA, read in part, is TGTGCCAGCTCGTCCTACCAAGAGACC.

A word on this clone: The read ends 3 residues early relative to the CDR3; the germline J gene fills the gap. The V gene is TRBV19, the J gene TRBJ1-5; TRBD1 is a possible D gene (6 bases). The CDR3 has 16 amino acids. Trimming cost V 4 bases and J 5 bases, with 18 bases left between them. CDR1 is LNHDA, CDR2 SQIVND, per germline (reference sequence). CDR3 residues: CASSTGFRDTHQPQHF. Incomplete CDR3 DNA: TGTGCCAGTAGTACCGGGTTCCGGGACACCCATCAGCCC.

As concerns this clone: The read finishes 3 residues shy of the CDR3 end, and the germline J gene is used to complete it. V is TRBV9 and J is TRBJ2-1; possible D gene TRBD2, 5 bases. V was shortened by 0 bases and J by 6 bases, with 10 bases between the two germline ends. The CDR3 is 14 amino acids. The V gene's germline CDR1 is SGDLS and CDR2 YYNGEE. The sequenced part of the CDR3 DNA is TGTGCCAGCAGCGTAGCTATTGCGGGCAATGAG. Translating it yields CASSVAIAGNE. The full-length CDR3 reads as CASSVAIAGNEQFF.

A note on this clone: The CDR3 end lies 3 residues beyond the end of the read and is filled in from the germline J gene. V gene TRBV7-3 combines with J gene TRBJ1-2; D uncertain. The CDR3 consists of 15 residues. Germline V gene sequence: CDR1 SGHTA, CDR2 FQGTGA. The CDR3 protein is CASSHPQRDADTYTF. CDR3 bases read: TGTGCCAGCAGCCATCCACAGAGAGACGCAGATACC.

This CDR3 reads CASRDRAPGQPQHF. The DNA read from the CDR3 is TGTGCCAGCAGGGACAGGGCTCCGGGTCAGCCC. The chain employs TRBV2 and TRBJ1-5; 8 bases are shared with TRBD1. Read sequence stops 3 residues before the CDR3 end, and the germline J gene provides the missing end. The CDR3 spans 14 residues. The germline V gene encodes CDR1 SNHLY and CDR2 FYNNEI. The trim removed 6 bases at V and 6 bases at J, leaving 7 bases unmatched.

For this clone: The DNA ends 3 residues before the CDR3 does, and the rest of the CDR3 is filled in from the germline J gene. The chain is built from TRBV7-8 and TRBJ1-2; D is ambiguous. The germline CDR1 and CDR2 sequences are SGHVS and FQNEAQ. This CDR3 is built from 15 residues. The CDR3 DNA, read in part, is TGTGCCAGCAGCTCTAGACTAGCAAGTACAGATACC. Protein: CASSSRLASTDT. The complete CDR3 sequence is CASSSRLASTDTYTF. Full variable domain (rest looked up from reference TRBV7-8 and TRBJ1-2): GAGVSQSPRYKVAKRGQDVALRCDPISGHVSLFWYQQALGQGPEFLTYFQNEAQLDKSGLPSDRFFAERPEGSVSTLKIQRTQQEDSAVYLCASSSRLASTDTYTFGSGTRLTVV.

As for this clone: Read data end 3 residues before the CDR3 end; the end is taken from the germline J gene. The V gene is TRBV20-1, the J gene TRBJ1-5; no definite D call. This CDR3 is 12 amino acids long. Germline assignment: CDR1 DFQATT and CDR2 SNEGSKA (reference sequence). The germline V and J ends were trimmed by 3 bases and 1 base, with 4 bases remaining between them. The sequenced part of the CDR3 DNA is TGCAGTGCTAGTTTAAGCAATCAGCCC. Translating it yields CSASLSNQP. The CDR3, in full, reads CSASLSNQPQHF.

Turning to this clone: With the read ending 3 residues before the CDR3 end, the germline J gene is used to fill in that end. The chain is built from TRBV5-1 and TRBJ1-2; TRBD1 aligns across 9 bases. Looked up from germline, CDR1 is SGHRS and CDR2 is YFSETQ. Unmatched junction bases numbered 7, after V lost 7 bases and J lost 6 bases. CDR3 length equals 13 residues. The DNA read from the CDR3 is TGCGCCAGCTCACAGGGGGCGGTAGATGGC. This translates into CASSQGAVDG. The CDR3 as a whole reads CASSQGAVDGYTF.

Comments on this clone: The missing CDR3 end, 3 residues past where the read stops, is filled in from the germline J gene. The chain recombines TRBV5-1 with TRBJ2-3, with 9 bases lining up with TRBD1. The length of the CDR3 is 15 residues. Germline assignment: CDR1 SGHRS and CDR2 YFSETQ. The CDR3 DNA, read in part, is TGCGCCAGCAGCTTGTCCGGGACAGGGTCCGAGCCG. It specifies CASSLSGTGSEP. The whole CDR3 reads CASSLSGTGSEPQYF. Looking up the rest from reference TRBV5-1 and TRBJ2-3 gives the full variable domain: KAGVTQTPRYLIKTRGQQVTLSCSPISGHRSVSWYQQTPGQGLQFLFEYFSETQRNKGNFPGRFSGRQFSNSRSEMNVSTLELGDSALYLCASSLSGTGSEPQYFGPGTRLTVL.

A note on this clone: Coverage ceases 3 residues before the CDR3 finishes, and the germline J gene fills in the end. V and J are TRBV7-2 and TRBJ2-3, with D possibly TRBD1 on 6 matching bases. Germline loops: CDR1 SGHTA, CDR2 FQGNSA. The CDR3 is made up of 13 amino acids. Incomplete CDR3 DNA: TGTGCCAGCAGGCGGACAGTTCAAGAGACG. Translated: CASRRTVQET. The whole CDR3 region reads CASRRTVQETQYF.

On this clone: Read data end 3 residues before the CDR3 end; the end is taken from the germline J gene. The gene calls are TRBV14 and TRBJ2-7; D ambiguous. Trimming pared 0 bases from V and 3 bases from J, leaving 3 bases between. The CDR3 sequence is 12 residues long. The germline V gene has CDR1 SGHDN and CDR2 FVKESK. The part of the CDR3 DNA that was read is TGTGCCAGCAGCCAAGATAACTACGAG. As protein: CASSQDNYE. In full, the CDR3 is CASSQDNYEQYF.

Points on this clone: The CDR3 end is not reached by the read, which stops 3 residues before it; the germline J gene fills it in. The rearrangement joins TRBV5-1 to TRBJ1-4; weak D call: TRBD1 (6 bases). The CDR3 consists of 14 residues. Germline CDR1 is SGHRS and CDR2 is YFSETQ. The CDR3 DNA, read in part, is TGCGCCAGCATCCACAGGGCGGATAATTCACCA. This encodes CASIHRADNSP. The complete CDR3 sequence is CASIHRADNSPLFF.

On this clone itself: Read data end 3 residues before the CDR3 end; the end is taken from the germline J gene. This chain links TRBV10-1 with TRBJ2-1; 10 positions agree with TRBD2. Germline V gene lookup returns CDR1 WNHNN and CDR2 SYGVQD (reference sequence). This CDR3 has 17 amino acids. Trimming removed 1 base from V and 4 bases from J; junction bases left unmatched: 7. The part of the CDR3 DNA that was read is TGCGCCAGCAGTGAGTTTGGAGGACTAGCGGCTTACAATGAG. Its protein is CASSEFGGLAAYNE. The CDR3 as a whole reads CASSEFGGLAAYNEQFF.

As for this clone: The CDR3 end is not reached by the read, which stops 3 residues before it; the germline J gene fills it in. The chain has TRBV19 and TRBJ2-2, with 10 bases that match TRBD1. Germline CDR1 and CDR2: LNHDA and SQIVND (reference sequence). This CDR3 spans 15 amino acids. Incomplete CDR3 DNA: TGTGCCAGTAGTACCGGGACAGGGGTCAATTCACCG. This translates into CASSTGTGVNSP. The whole CDR3 sequence is CASSTGTGVNSPLFF.